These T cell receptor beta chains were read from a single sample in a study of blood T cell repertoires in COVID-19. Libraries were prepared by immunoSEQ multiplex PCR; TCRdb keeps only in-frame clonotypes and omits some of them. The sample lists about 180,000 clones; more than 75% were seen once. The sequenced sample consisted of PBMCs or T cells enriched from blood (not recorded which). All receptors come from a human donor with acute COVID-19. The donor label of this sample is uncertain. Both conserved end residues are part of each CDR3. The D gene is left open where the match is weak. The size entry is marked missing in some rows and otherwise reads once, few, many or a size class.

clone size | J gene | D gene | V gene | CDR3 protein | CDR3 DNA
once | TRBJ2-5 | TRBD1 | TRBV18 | CASSPLGQGAMKETQYF | TGTGCCAGCTCACCCCTGGGACAGGGGGCGATGAAGGAGACCCAGTACTTC
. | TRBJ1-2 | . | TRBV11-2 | CASSLDSPWRLRYGYTF | TGTGCCAGCAGCTTAGACAGCCCCTGGAGGTTAAGGTATGGCTACACCTTC
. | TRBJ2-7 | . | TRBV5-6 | CASSGRWDWDYEQYF | TGTGCCAGCAGCGGAAGGTGGGACTGGGACTACGAGCAGTACTTC
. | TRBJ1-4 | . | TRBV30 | CAWSVQAGLSEKLFF | TGTGCCTGGAGTGTACAGGCAGGGTTGAGTGAAAAACTGTTTTTT
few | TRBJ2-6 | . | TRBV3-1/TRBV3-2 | CASSTGANVLTF | TGTGCCAGCAGTACTGGGGCCAACGTCCTGACTTTC
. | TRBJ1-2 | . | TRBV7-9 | CASSLARGVSSGYTF | TGTGCCAGCAGCTTAGCACGGGGAGTATCGAGTGGCTACACCTTC
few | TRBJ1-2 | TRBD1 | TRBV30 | CAWSEDRGNGYTF | TGTGCCTGGAGCGAGGACAGGGGTAATGGCTACACCTTC
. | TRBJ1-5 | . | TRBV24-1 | CATSTQGNSNQPQHF | TGTGCCACCAGTACCCAGGGGAACAGCAATCAGCCCCAGCATTTT
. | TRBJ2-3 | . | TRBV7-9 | CASSLDLADTQYF | TGTGCCAGCAGCTTAGACCTGGCCGATACGCAGTATTTT
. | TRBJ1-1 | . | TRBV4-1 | CASSQVVNTEAFF | TGCGCCAGCAGCCAAGTAGTGAACACTGAAGCTTTCTTT
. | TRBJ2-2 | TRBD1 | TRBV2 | CASGGTGFYTGELFF | TGTGCCAGCGGGGGGACAGGGTTTTACACCGGGGAGCTGTTTTTT
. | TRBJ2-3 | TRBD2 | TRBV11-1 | CASSLSPRGGTDTQYF | TGTGCCAGCAGCTTGAGCCCCCGGGGGGGGACAGATACGCAGTATTTT
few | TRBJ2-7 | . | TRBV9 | CASSPWGDDSYEQYF | TGTGCCAGCAGCCCCTGGGGGGACGATTCCTACGAGCAGTACTTC
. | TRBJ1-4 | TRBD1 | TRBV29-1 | CSVQQGANEKLFF | TGCAGCGTGCAACAGGGGGCGAATGAAAAACTGTTTTTT
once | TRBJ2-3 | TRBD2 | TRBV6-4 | CASSETSGGADTQYF | TGTGCCAGCAGTGAGACTAGCGGGGGGGCAGATACGCAGTATTTT
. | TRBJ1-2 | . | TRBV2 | CASSEWGVRYGYTF | TGTGCCAGCAGTGAATGGGGGGTTCGCTATGGCTACACCTTC
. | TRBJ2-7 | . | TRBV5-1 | CASSPPISVNEQYF | TGCGCCAGCAGCCCCCCTATCTCTGTGAACGAGCAGTACTTC
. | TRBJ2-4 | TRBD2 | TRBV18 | CASSPGLAGGAKNIQYF | TGTGCCAGCTCACCGGGACTAGCGGGGGGTGCCAAAAACATTCAGTACTTC
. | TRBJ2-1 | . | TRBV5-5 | CASSLALLNEQFF | TGTGCCAGCAGCTTGGCACTACTCAATGAGCAGTTCTTC
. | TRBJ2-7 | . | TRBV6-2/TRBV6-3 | CASSSDPRASFGEQYF | TGTGCCAGCAGTTCCGATCCCAGGGCTAGTTTCGGCGAGCAGTACTTC
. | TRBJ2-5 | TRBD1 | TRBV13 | CASSPGQEETQYF | TGTGCCAGCAGTCCCGGACAGGAAGAGACCCAGTACTTC
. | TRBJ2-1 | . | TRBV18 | CASSPEGYYNEQFF | TGTGCCAGCTCACCAGAGGGCTACTACAATGAGCAGTTCTTC
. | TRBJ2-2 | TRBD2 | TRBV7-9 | CASSVGLASGELFF | TGTGCCAGCAGCGTCGGACTAGCGTCCGGGGAGCTGTTTTTT
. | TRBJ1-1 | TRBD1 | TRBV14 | CASSQVPWEQGAGGTEAFF | TGTGCCAGCAGCCAAGTCCCCTGGGAACAGGGGGCTGGGGGCACTGAAGCTTTCTTT
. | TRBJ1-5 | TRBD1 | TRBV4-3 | CASSPDRGNQPQHF | TGCGCCAGCAGCCCGGACAGGGGCAATCAGCCCCAGCATTTT
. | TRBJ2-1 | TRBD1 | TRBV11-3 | CASGTGTANEQFF | TGTGCCAGCGGGACAGGCACAGCCAATGAGCAGTTCTTC
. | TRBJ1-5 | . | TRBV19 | CASSIESGPQHF | TGTGCCAGTAGTATAGAAAGCGGGCCCCAGCATTTT
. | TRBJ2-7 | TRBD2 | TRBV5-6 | CASRGLAEFTYEQYF | TGTGCCAGCAGGGGGCTAGCGGAATTTACCTACGAGCAGTACTTC
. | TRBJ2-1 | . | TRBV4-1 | CASSRGGANNEQFF | TGCGCCAGCAGCCGGGGTGGGGCGAACAATGAGCAGTTCTTC
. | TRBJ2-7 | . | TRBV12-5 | CASGLGTTPYEQYF | TGTGCTAGTGGTCTCGGGACAACTCCCTACGAGCAGTACTTC
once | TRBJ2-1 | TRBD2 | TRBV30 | CAWVGGGTKQFF | TGTGCCTGGGTCGGGGGGGGAACCAAGCAGTTCTTC
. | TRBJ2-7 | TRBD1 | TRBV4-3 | CASSKGSTGEYEQYF | TGCGCCAGCAGTAAGGGATCGACAGGGGAATACGAGCAGTACTTC
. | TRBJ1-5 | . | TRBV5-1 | CASSQGLPGQPQHF | TGCGCCAGCAGCCAAGGGCTACCGGGGCAGCCCCAGCATTTT
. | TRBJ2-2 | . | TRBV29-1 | CSGIDSTGELFF | TGCAGCGGCATCGACAGCACCGGGGAGCTGTTTTTT
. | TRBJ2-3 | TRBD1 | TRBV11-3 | CASSLEQGLADTQYF | TGTGCCAGCAGCTTAGAACAGGGGTTGGCAGATACGCAGTATTTT
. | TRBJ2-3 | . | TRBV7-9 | CASLSKMGGESTDTQYF | TGTGCCAGTCTCTCCAAGATGGGGGGAGAAAGCACAGATACGCAGTATTTT
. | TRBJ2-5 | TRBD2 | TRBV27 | CASRLAGGQGTQYF | TGTGCCAGCAGACTAGCGGGGGGGCAGGGGACCCAGTACTTC
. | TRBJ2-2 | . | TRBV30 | CAWSVMRAGELFF | TGTGCCTGGAGTGTGATGCGGGCCGGGGAGCTGTTTTTT
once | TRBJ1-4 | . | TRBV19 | CASKTGPGKLFF | TGTGCCAGTAAAACAGGGCCGGGAAAACTGTTTTTT
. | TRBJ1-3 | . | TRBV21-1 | CASRKQVSGNTIYF | TGTGCCAGCAGAAAACAGGTCTCTGGAAACACCATATATTTT
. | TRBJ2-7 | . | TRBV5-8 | CASSLGQSSYEQYF | TGTGCCAGCAGCTTGGGACAGTCCTCCTACGAGCAGTACTTC
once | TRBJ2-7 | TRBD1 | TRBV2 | CATNSDRAYEQYF | TGTGCCACCAACTCGGACAGGGCGTACGAGCAGTACTTC
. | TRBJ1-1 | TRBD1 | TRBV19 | CASGDRGFKAFF | TGTGCCAGTGGGGACAGGGGATTTAAAGCTTTCTTT
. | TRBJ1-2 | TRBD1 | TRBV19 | CASSIWTGSGYTF | TGTGCCAGTAGTATATGGACAGGGAGTGGCTACACCTTC
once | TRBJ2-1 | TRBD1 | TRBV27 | CASSLQGANEQFF | TGTGCCAGCAGTTTGCAGGGGGCCAATGAGCAGTTCTTC
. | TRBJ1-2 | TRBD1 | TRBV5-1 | CASSLGVTGVAIGYTF | TGCGCCAGCAGCTTGGGGGTGACAGGGGTGGCGATTGGCTACACCTTC